This T cell receptor beta chain was obtained from a study of early T cells in non-severe SARS-CoV-2 infection. This clonotype has ten or more counts. Individual cDNA molecules were tagged with unique molecular identifiers, the study reported. A single record per CDR3 protein comes from TCRdb applying MiXCR to the 5' RACE reads. Among 90,000 to 120,000 distinct CDR3 sequences, about 12% were seen once, and the ten largest hold less than 3.5%. This CDR3 comprises 13 residues. Germline lookup yields CDR1 MDHEN and CDR2 SYDVKM. V was trimmed by 10 bases and J by 6 bases, leaving 18 bases between them. The sample taken for sequencing was whole blood. V usage is TRBV28 and J usage is TRBJ1-2; D may be TRBD1 (5 bases). The sequence was obtained from an adult who was a healthcare worker with PCR-confirmed SARS-CoV-2 infection or an uninfected control (not recorded which). The CDR3 loop is CAIHGGYRNGYTF. The CDR3 DNA is TGTGCCATTCATGGTGGTTACAGGAATGGCTACACCTTC.